The entry that follows covers one TCR beta chain sequence. Its specificity is unknown. While unrecorded immune exposures were likely, the donors were nominally healthy when sampled. This record comes from a study of cytomegalovirus exposure and HLA in healthy donors. Background on the study: One earlier analysis, a look at roughly 170 million T cells, found about 100 million unique TCR beta sequences. Study results and caveats: Most TCR sequences were uncommon, yet certain public TCRs appeared in many donors.

Primers included in the PCR were 60 Vbeta and 13 Jbeta primers. Produced via immunoSEQ multiplex PCR; TCRdb's table is partial and in-frame only. The sample shows about 140,000 clones, roughly 80% of them seen only once. The CDR3 covers 19 residues. Losses at the gene ends were 0 bases for V and 3 bases for J; bases not matched to a gene: 10. Germline V gene sequence: CDR1 SGHRS, CDR2 YFSETQ. This TCR derives from a woman between 35 and 50 years old in good health and CMV-seropositive. Material for sequencing was PBMCs. The chain combines TRBV5-1 with TRBJ2-3, with TRBD2 matching 13 bases. The CDR3 DNA is TGCGCCAGCAGCTTGGCCGGTCAGACTAGCGGGAGGTTAACAGATACGCAGTATTTT. Its translation: CASSLAGQTSGRLTDTQYF. Complete variable domain (other parts from reference TRBV5-1 and TRBJ2-3): KAGVTQTPRYLIKTRGQQVTLSCSPISGHRSVSWYQQTPGQGLQFLFEYFSETQRNKGNFPGRFSGRQFSNSRSEMNVSTLELGDSALYLCASSLAGQTSGRLTDTQYFGPGTRLTVL.